This T cell receptor (beta chain) derives from a study of T cell responses to AZD1222 COVID-19 vaccine. General study findings and limits: Reports indicate that nearly half of spike-specific TCRs are directed at unmutated variant regions.

Profiled with immunoSEQ multiplex PCR; TCRdb holds only in-frame clones, not every one. This table has approximately 90,000 clones, approximately 89% appearing once. Regarding this clone: Its antigen is still unknown.

The sequences come from peripheral blood, collected on day 0 of AZD1222 vaccination. The sequence came from an adult in good health.

CDR3 loop: CASWGTSGSYEQFF. CDR3 coding DNA: TGTGCCAGCTGGGGGACTAGCGGGAGCTATGAGCAGTTCTTC. This chain connects TRBV18 to TRBJ2-1; 14 nucleotides agree with TRBD2. CDR1 is KGHSH and CDR2 is LQKENI in the germline V gene. The CDR3 has 14 amino acids. J gave up 8 bases and V 7 bases, and 4 bases lay outside the gene matches.